This note documents a single T cell receptor beta chain sequence. Primers included in the PCR were 60 Vbeta and 13 Jbeta primers. Produced via immunoSEQ multiplex PCR; TCRdb's table is partial and in-frame only. The sample has about 160,000 clones, 75% to 90% seen once. The CDR3 sequence is 15 residues long. Germline V gene sequence: CDR1 SNHLY, CDR2 FYNNEI. The trim removed 6 bases at V and 5 bases at J, leaving 10 bases unmatched. The entry originates in a study of cytomegalovirus exposure and HLA in healthy donors. The chain recombines TRBV2 with TRBJ2-3; 8 nucleotides match TRBD2. The sequenced sample consisted of PBMCs. The sequence was collected from a man aged 30-40 years in good health and CMV-seronegative. The CDR3 spells CASRGWREEKDTQYF. CDR3 in DNA: TGTGCCAGCAGGGGGTGGCGGGAGGAAAAAGATACGCAGTATTTT.